This is a list of T cell receptor beta chains from one sample in a study of T cell changes during pregnancy in multiple sclerosis. Libraries were prepared by immunoSEQ multiplex PCR; TCRdb keeps only in-frame clonotypes and omits some of them. The data hold 45,000 to 55,000 clones, with 80% to 95% observed a single time. Source: peripheral blood, taken in the third trimester of pregnancy. The receptors originated from a female donor with multiple sclerosis, enrolled in a pregnancy study. The CDR3 runs from the conserved cysteine through the conserved F or W. D genes are given only for firm matches. Some rows mark clone size as missing; the rest say once, few, many or name a class of expanded clone.

d_call,clone_size,j_call,v_call,cdr3_aa,cdr3_nt
.,.,TRBJ2-3,TRBV4-1,CASSLRGGVKEDTQYF,TGCGCCAGCAGCCTCAGGGGCGGAGTAAAAGAAGATACGCAGTATTTT
.,.,TRBJ1-5,TRBV28,CASSFWGGGVGQPQHF,TGTGCCAGCAGTTTCTGGGGAGGTGGGGTGGGTCAGCCCCAGCATTTT
.,.,TRBJ2-3,TRBV15,CATSRPRETDTQYF,TGTGCCACCAGCAGACCCCGGGAGACAGATACGCAGTATTTT
.,.,TRBJ2-1,TRBV2,CASMRVPEQFF,TGTGCCAGCATGCGAGTACCTGAGCAGTTCTTC
.,.,TRBJ1-1,TRBV19,CASSIGTSNTEAFF,TGTGCCAGTAGTATAGGGACATCCAACACTGAAGCTTTCTTT
.,.,TRBJ2-5,TRBV7-3,CASSLTPGETQYF,TGTGCCAGCAGCTTAACACCGGGGGAGACCCAGTACTTC
TRBD1,once,TRBJ2-3,TRBV15,CATSGGQGSTDTQYF,TGTGCCACCAGTGGGGGACAGGGCTCCACAGATACGCAGTATTTT
.,.,TRBJ1-5,TRBV19,CASSIDKSPGGEPQHF,TGTGCCAGTAGTATCGATAAGAGCCCAGGAGGGGAGCCCCAGCATTTT
TRBD2,.,TRBJ2-3,TRBV7-9,CASSLGASGSTDTQYF,TGTGCCAGCAGCTTAGGGGCTAGCGGGAGCACAGATACGCAGTATTTT
.,.,TRBJ2-1,TRBV7-9,CASSLQGREQFF,TGTGCCAGCAGCTTGCAGGGTCGTGAGCAGTTCTTC
TRBD2,.,TRBJ2-7,TRBV7-9,CASSKTSGSYEQYF,TGTGCCAGCAGCAAGACTAGCGGCTCCTACGAGCAGTACTTC
TRBD2,.,TRBJ2-1,TRBV29-1,CSVHGLAGVPYNEQFF,TGCAGCGTACACGGACTAGCGGGAGTACCGTACAATGAGCAGTTCTTC
TRBD1,.,TRBJ1-5,TRBV19,CASRDRGTQPQHF,TGTGCCAGTAGGGACAGGGGGACTCAGCCCCAGCATTTT
.,.,TRBJ1-2,TRBV5-6,CASSSTAYGYTF,TGTGCCAGCAGCTCGACAGCTTATGGCTACACCTTC
TRBD1,.,TRBJ2-5,TRBV6-5,CASSYGTGPQETQYF,TGTGCCAGCAGTTACGGGACAGGGCCCCAAGAGACCCAGTACTTC
.,.,TRBJ2-5,TRBV27,CASSLSKAGTQYF,TGTGCCAGCAGTTTATCTAAAGCGGGGACCCAGTACTTC
.,few,TRBJ1-1,TRBV9,CASSSRPAGSNTEAFF,TGTGCCAGCAGCTCCCGCCCGGCAGGATCGAACACTGAAGCTTTCTTT
.,once,TRBJ1-5,TRBV18,CASSPLSSNQPQHF,TGTGCCAGCTCACCACTGTCGAGCAATCAGCCCCAGCATTTT
.,.,TRBJ1-1,TRBV15,CATSRGTGGSGEAFF,TGTGCCACCAGCAGAGGTACGGGGGGATCGGGTGAAGCTTTCTTT
.,once,TRBJ2-7,TRBV10-3,CATGLIQGYEQYF,TGTGCCACAGGGCTGATACAGGGCTACGAGCAGTACTTC
.,once,TRBJ2-3,TRBV4-3,CASSPHRGTDTQYF,TGCGCCAGCAGCCCACATCGGGGGACAGATACGCAGTATTTT
.,.,TRBJ2-5,TRBV4-1,CASSQAPGPSETQYF,TGCGCCAGCAGCCAAGCTCCAGGGCCAAGTGAGACCCAGTACTTC
.,.,TRBJ2-7,TRBV7-9,CASSLEQGAYEQYF,TGTGCCAGCAGCCTAGAACAGGGCGCCTACGAGCAGTACTTC
TRBD2,.,TRBJ2-3,TRBV6-4,CASSSGSGGTDTQYF,TGTGCCAGCAGTAGCGGGAGCGGCGGCACAGATACGCAGTATTTT
TRBD2,.,TRBJ2-3,TRBV15,CATSRPREADTQYF,TGTGCCACCAGCAGACCGCGGGAGGCAGATACGCAGTATTTT
.,.,TRBJ2-7,TRBV6-5,CASSYAGGEQYF,TGTGCCAGCAGTTACGCCGGGGGTGAGCAGTACTTC
.,.,TRBJ1-4,TRBV4-2,CASSQDRGEKLFF,TGTGCCAGCAGCCAAGACAGGGGCGAAAAACTGTTTTTT
TRBD1,.,TRBJ2-7,TRBV6-1,CASSRQGELHEQYF,TGTGCCAGCAGCAGACAGGGGGAATTACACGAGCAGTACTTC
.,.,TRBJ2-2,TRBV5-1,CASSSGNTGELFF,TGCGCCAGCAGCTCAGGGAACACCGGGGAGCTGTTTTTT
TRBD2,.,TRBJ2-7,TRBV11-1,CASSLQRSGTSGLYF,TGTGCCAGCAGCTTACAAAGATCCGGGACTAGCGGTCTGTACTTC
TRBD1,.,TRBJ2-3,TRBV4-1,CASSHGPGQGFTDTQYF,TGCGCCAGCAGCCACGGGCCGGGACAGGGTTTCACAGATACGCAGTATTTT
TRBD1,.,TRBJ2-3,TRBV15,CATSRTPPGQGIDTQYF,TGTGCCACCAGCAGAACTCCTCCGGGACAGGGCATAGATACGCAGTATTTT
.,.,TRBJ2-7,TRBV27,CASSLGPADSYEQYF,TGTGCCAGCAGTTTAGGCCCAGCGGATTCCTACGAGCAGTACTTC
TRBD2,.,TRBJ2-1,TRBV12-5,CASGIAGAAYNEQFF,TGTGCTAGTGGCATAGCGGGAGCTGCCTACAATGAGCAGTTCTTC
.,.,TRBJ2-1,TRBV10-3,CAISEFPGEQFF,TGTGCCATCAGTGAGTTCCCAGGTGAGCAGTTCTTC
.,.,TRBJ1-1,TRBV4-3,CASSQDARGTEAFF,TGCGCCAGCAGCCAAGACGCCCGAGGCACTGAAGCTTTCTTT
TRBD1,.,TRBJ1-5,TRBV5-1,CASSSGQGREPQHF,TGCGCCAGCAGCTCGGGACAGGGTCGGGAGCCCCAGCATTTT
.,.,TRBJ2-7,TRBV27,CASSLGGEQYF,TGTGCCAGCAGCCTAGGGGGTGAGCAGTACTTC
.,.,TRBJ2-7,TRBV29-1,CSVAGKTSSYEQYF,TGCAGCGTGGCCGGGAAAACCAGCTCCTACGAGCAGTACTTC
TRBD1,.,TRBJ1-5,TRBV7-2,CASSLVGDREGNQPQHF,TGTGCCAGCAGCTTAGTAGGGGACAGGGAGGGGAATCAGCCCCAGCATTTT
TRBD2,.,TRBJ2-5,TRBV14,CASSRGGPPKETQYF,TGTGCCAGCAGCCGGGGAGGGCCGCCGAAAGAGACCCAGTACTTC
TRBD1,.,TRBJ2-5,TRBV7-2,CASSSYPRLTGAGETQYF,TGTGCCAGCAGCTCATATCCCCGCCTGACAGGGGCAGGCGAGACCCAGTACTTC
.,once,TRBJ1-5,TRBV28,CASSLTGGRGHQPQHF,TGTGCCAGCAGTTTAACGGGGGGGCGGGGTCATCAGCCCCAGCATTTT
TRBD1,.,TRBJ1-4,TRBV28,CASSYGGTGDEKLFF,TGTGCCAGCAGTTACGGAGGGACAGGCGATGAAAAACTGTTTTTT
TRBD1,.,TRBJ2-7,TRBV27,CASSLSGQSFYEQYF,TGTGCCAGCAGTTTATCGGGACAGAGTTTCTACGAGCAGTACTTC
.,.,TRBJ2-3,TRBV5-6,CASSLELIGLSTDTQYF,TGTGCCAGCAGCTTGGAGCTTATCGGGTTGAGCACAGATACGCAGTATTTT
TRBD2,.,TRBJ2-2,TRBV30,CAWRGTSGRAGGELFF,TGTGCCTGGAGGGGGACTAGCGGGAGGGCCGGCGGGGAGCTGTTTTTT
TRBD1,once,TRBJ2-5,TRBV5-1,CASSRTGSQETQYF,TGCGCCAGCAGCCGGACAGGGAGTCAAGAGACCCAGTACTTC
.,.,TRBJ1-1,TRBV14,CASSHRGVSTEAFF,TGTGCCAGCAGCCATCGGGGTGTAAGTACTGAAGCTTTCTTT
.,.,TRBJ2-3,TRBV5-1,CASSLEAASTDTQYF,TGCGCCAGCAGCTTGGAGGCGGCTAGCACAGATACGCAGTATTTT
TRBD1,.,TRBJ1-2,TRBV2,CAKDKDRGDYGYTF,TGTGCCAAAGATAAGGACAGGGGGGATTATGGCTACACCTTC
.,.,TRBJ2-1,TRBV11-3,CASSLVQWGANEQFF,TGTGCCAGCAGCTTAGTACAGTGGGGAGCTAATGAGCAGTTCTTC